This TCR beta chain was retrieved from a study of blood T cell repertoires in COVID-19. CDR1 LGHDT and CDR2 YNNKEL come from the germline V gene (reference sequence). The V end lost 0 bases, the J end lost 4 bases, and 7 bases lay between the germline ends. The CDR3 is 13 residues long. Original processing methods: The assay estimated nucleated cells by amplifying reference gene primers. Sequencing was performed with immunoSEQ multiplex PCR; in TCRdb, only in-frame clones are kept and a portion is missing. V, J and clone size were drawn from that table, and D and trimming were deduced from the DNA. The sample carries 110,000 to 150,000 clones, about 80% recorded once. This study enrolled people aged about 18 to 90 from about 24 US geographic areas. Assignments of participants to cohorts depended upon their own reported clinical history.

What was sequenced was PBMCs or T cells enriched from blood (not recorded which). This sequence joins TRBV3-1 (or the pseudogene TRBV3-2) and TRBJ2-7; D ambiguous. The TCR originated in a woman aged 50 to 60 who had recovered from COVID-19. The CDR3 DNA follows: TGTGCCAGCAGCCAAGATTCCGTGTACGAGCAGTACTTC. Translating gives CASSQDSVYEQYF.